This entry lists 18 T cell receptor beta chains sequenced from one sample in a study of long-term antiretroviral therapy in people with HIV (dated by TCRdb to the early 2020s). The immunoSEQ hsTCRB v3.0 assay was used at survey level resolution to sequence the TRB variable region. Sourced from immuneACCESS, this table was stored by TCRdb with only in-frame sequences that have V and J called. A share of the clones is absent; for the studies checked, an unresolved V gene accounts for under half, and the remainder has no known explanation. A total of 38,000 or so clones appear in this sample, around 85% of them only once. The leading ten clones occupy approximately 5.1% of the sample. The sequenced sample was unsorted PBMCs, obtained 1.5 years after starting antiretroviral therapy. The receptors come from a young man with HIV.

This clone was observed a handful of times. The chain links TRBV6-5 to TRBJ1-2; D call uncertain. Between the trimmed V and J ends, which lost 2 bases and 7 bases, there was a span of 14 bases. Per germline, CDR1 MNHEY and CDR2 SVGAGI. CDR3 length: 14 residues. CDR3 loop: CASSYAEGFLGYTF. The DNA for the CDR3 is TGTGCCAGCAGTTACGCGGAGGGATTTCTTGGCTACACCTTC.

V and J are TRBV6-5 and TRBJ1-1, with a possible D match to TRBD1 (6 bases). Germline V gives CDR1 MNHEY, CDR2 SVGAGI. This CDR3 contains 13 residues. Trimming removed 8 bases at V and 0 bases at J, with 10 bases between. CDR3 nucleotide sequence: TGTGCCAGCGCCAGGGGCCTGAACACTGAAGCTTTCTTT. Translated, it gives CASARGLNTEAFF.

The chain joins TRBV2 to TRBJ1-5; D is undetermined. This CDR3 spans 16 amino acids. CDR1 and CDR2 (germline): SNHLY, FYNNEI. V was cut by 7 bases and J by 7 bases, with 23 bases left in between. CDR3 amino acids: CASTQDGARFGQPQHF. The CDR3 region has the DNA TGTGCCAGCACCCAAGATGGCGCAAGGTTTGGGCAGCCCCAGCATTTT.

This clone was observed once. The V and J genes are TRBV29-1 and TRBJ1-1; D is perhaps TRBD1 (5 bases). CDR1 is SQVTM, CDR2 ANQGSEA, per germline. V shed 3 bases and J shed 0 bases, with 8 bases lying between them. The CDR3 runs 13 residues. The CDR3 here is CSVETVMNTEAFF. In DNA, the CDR3 is TGCAGCGTTGAGACAGTAATGAACACTGAAGCTTTCTTT.

The CDR3 DNA reads as TGTGCCAGCAACCTTAGGGCGTACAATGAGCAGTTCTTC. Translation: CASNLRAYNEQFF. This chain joins TRBV7-2 and TRBJ2-1; D gene uncertain. This CDR3 contains 13 residues. Germline CDR1 is SGHTA and CDR2 is FQGNSA. The V and J ends lost 7 bases and 4 bases respectively, with 11 bases between them.

With respect to this clone: The sample carries other DNA sequences with the same CDR3. This sequence joins TRBV7-2 and TRBJ2-1, with a tentative D call TRBD2 (6 bases). The V gene's germline CDR1 is SGHTA and CDR2 FQGNSA. The length of the CDR3 is 15 residues. The germline V and J ends were trimmed by 0 bases and 1 base, with 7 bases remaining between them. CDR3 in DNA: TGTGCCAGCAGCTTAGCGCGGGGATCCTACAATGAGCAGTTCTTC. This gives the protein CASSLARGSYNEQFF.

Here the CDR3 DNA reads TGTGCCAGCAGTACACAAACAGAAAACTCCTACAATGAGCAGTTCTTC. Protein product: CASSTQTENSYNEQFF. The chain combines TRBV28 with TRBJ2-1; no clear D. The CDR3 runs 16 residues. Trimming removed 5 bases at V and 0 bases at J, with 14 bases between. Germline CDR1 MDHEN, CDR2 SYDVKM.

The chain employs TRBV5-4 and TRBJ2-7, with a tentative D call TRBD1 (5 bases). Trimming cost V 2 bases and J 6 bases, with 12 bases left between them. Germline V gene sequence: CDR1 SGHNT, CDR2 YYREEE (reference sequence). This CDR3 has 13 amino acids. The CDR3 protein is CASSFPQASEQYF. The CDR3 DNA sequence: TGTGCCAGCAGCTTTCCACAGGCTAGCGAGCAGTACTTC.

The J gene is TRBJ1-5, the V gene TRBV2; D is perhaps TRBD1 (5 bases). Per germline, CDR1 SNHLY and CDR2 FYNNEI. The CDR3 length is 15 residues. Deletions cut 4 bases from V and 6 bases from J, with 16 bases between. CDR3 amino acids: CASSGGADGRQPQHF. The CDR3 bases are TGTGCCAGCAGTGGAGGGGCCGACGGGCGTCAGCCCCAGCATTTT. The entire variable domain, with the rest obtained from reference TRBV2 and TRBJ1-5, is as follows: EPEVTQTPSHQVTQMGQEVILRCVPISNHLYFYWYRQILGQKVEFLVSFYNNEISEKSEIFDDQFSVERPDGSNFTLKIRSTKLEDSAMYFCASSGGADGRQPQHFGDGTRLSIL.

V gene TRBV5-4 combines with J gene TRBJ1-2, with 7 bases lining up with TRBD1. The germline gives CDR1 SGHNT, CDR2 YYREEE (reference sequence). The junction had 9 bases not matched to a gene; V was cut back by 5 bases and J by 8 bases. The CDR3 covers 13 residues. CDR3 sequence (DNA): TGTGCCAGCAGTTGGGACAGAGCGGGGGGCTACACCTTC. The encoded protein is CASSWDRAGGYTF.

The gene calls are TRBV19 and TRBJ2-5; a possible D gene is TRBD1 (5 bases). With 4 bases removed from V and 5 bases from J, the gap between germline ends came to 11 bases. CDR1 and CDR2 from the germline V gene are LNHDA and SQIVND (reference sequence). This CDR3 is 13 amino acids long. This chain's CDR3 is CASSNRGFETQYF. CDR3 nucleotide sequence: TGTGCCAGTAGTAATAGGGGCTTCGAGACCCAGTACTTC.

V gene TRBV6-5 combines with J gene TRBJ2-3; 7 nucleotides agree with TRBD1. Unmatched junction bases numbered 10, after V lost 8 bases and J lost 2 bases. The CDR3 runs 15 residues. Germline CDR1 MNHEY, CDR2 SVGAGI. CDR3 sequence (DNA): TGTGCCAGCGCTCGGGACAGTTCCACCACAGATACGCAGTATTTT. This gives the protein CASARDSSTTDTQYF.

This clone was observed a handful of times. The rearrangement links TRBV27 to TRBJ2-1; D is undetermined. This CDR3 comprises 14 residues. With 6 bases removed from V and 3 bases from J, the gap between germline ends came to 12 bases. Germline CDR1 MNHEY, CDR2 SMNVEV (reference sequence). CDR3: CASSLASIYNEQFF. The DNA of the CDR3 is TGTGCCAGCAGCTTGGCATCTATCTACAATGAGCAGTTCTTC.

J is TRBJ2-3 and V is TRBV9, with unresolved D. The germline V gene has CDR1 SGDLS and CDR2 YYNGEE. Trimming removed 4 bases at V and 3 bases at J, with 15 bases between. The CDR3 contains 15 residues. In nucleotides, the CDR3 is TGTGCCAGCAGCCCGCATACCGGGTATACAGATACGCAGTATTTT. This encodes CASSPHTGYTDTQYF.

This chain uses TRBV15 with TRBJ2-7; D could derive from TRBD1 or TRBD2 (5 bases each). Per the germline V gene, CDR1 is LNHNV and CDR2 is YYDKDF (reference sequence). V lost 2 bases to trimming and J lost 0 bases, with 11 bases between them. The CDR3 loop spans 15 amino acids. The CDR3 DNA sequence: TGTGCCACCAGCAGACCCGGGACGGCCTCCTACGAGCAGTACTTC. The encoded protein is CATSRPGTASYEQYF.

This chain joins TRBV7-2 and TRBJ2-2; 9 bases agree with TRBD1. The CDR3 extends over 16 amino acids. The germline V gene has CDR1 SGHTA and CDR2 FQGNSA. V lost 3 bases, J lost 5 bases, and 7 bases stayed unmatched. CDR3 DNA: TGTGCCAGCAGCTTTCTGACAGGGGGGGCGACCGGGGAGCTGTTTTTT. It translates to CASSFLTGGATGELFF.

This clone was picked up a small number of times. The chain carries TRBV7-8 and TRBJ2-7, with D perhaps TRBD1 or TRBD2 (5 bases each). The CDR3 consists of 15 residues. Germline loops: CDR1 SGHVS, CDR2 FQNEAQ. Deletions cut 4 bases from V and 7 bases from J, with 20 bases between. The CDR3 loop reads CASSSNRDGGIEQYF. DNA for the CDR3: TGTGCCAGCAGCTCAAACCGGGACGGTGGAATAGAGCAGTACTTC.

The chain carries TRBV27 and TRBJ1-1; the D gene is possibly TRBD1 (6 bases). Germline assignment: CDR1 MNHEY and CDR2 SMNVEV (reference sequence). Trimming took off 2 bases at V and 1 base at J, with 11 bases between the two ends. CDR3 length: 15 amino acids. The DNA for the CDR3 is TGTGCCAGCAGTTTAGCGGCAGGGGCGAACACTGAAGCTTTCTTT. This codes for CASSLAAGANTEAFF.